Listed below are T cell receptor beta chains from one sample, sequenced in a study of blood T cell repertoires in COVID-19. Generated by immunoSEQ multiplex PCR, the TCRdb table keeps only in-frame clones and is missing some. The data contain some 200,000 clones, 87% of them seen just once; the ten biggest clones take up 20% to 25%. Sample: peripheral blood. Receptors were obtained from a man in his fifties or sixties with active or convalescent COVID-19. The CDR3 runs from the conserved cysteine through the conserved F or W. The D gene is left open where the match is weak. Not every row has a clone size; where given, it reads once, few, many or a size class.

J,V,size,length,D,DNA,CDR3
TRBJ1-1,TRBV4-1,.,13,.,TGCGCCAGCAGCCAAGATTATTACACTGAAGCTTTCTTT,CASSQDYYTEAFF
TRBJ2-2,TRBV19,.,15,TRBD1,TGTGCCAGTAGTCCTCGGGGACAGGGGGCTGGGGAGCTGTTTTTT,CASSPRGQGAGELFF
TRBJ1-4,TRBV7-2,.,14,.,TGTGCCAGCAGCCCGGGAGGAACTAATGAAAAACTGTTTTTT,CASSPGGTNEKLFF
TRBJ1-6,TRBV24-1,.,13,.,TGTGCCACCCGGGGAGGGGAAAGTTCACCCCTCCACTTT,CATRGGESSPLHF
TRBJ1-1,TRBV7-9,.,14,.,TGTGCCAGCAGCTTGTGGCAGCGAGGCACTGAAGCTTTCTTT,CASSLWQRGTEAFF
TRBJ2-1,TRBV5-1,.,15,.,TGCGCCAGCAGCTGGACAGACTCAAACTACAATGAGCAGTTCTTC,CASSWTDSNYNEQFF
TRBJ1-4,TRBV24-1,.,15,TRBD1,TGTGCCACCAGTGCAAAGACAGGGGGCGGTGAAAAACTGTTTTTT,CATSAKTGGGEKLFF
TRBJ1-5,TRBV6-1,.,14,.,TGTGCCAGCAGTGATGCGGGGAGCAATCAGCCCCAGCATTTT,CASSDAGSNQPQHF
TRBJ2-5,TRBV5-1,.,15,.,TGCGCCAGCAGCTCCCAGGGGCTAGCTCTAGAGACCCAGTACTTC,CASSSQGLALETQYF
TRBJ2-7,TRBV7-9,.,12,.,TGTGCCAGCAGCTTAGCGCGTTCAGGGCAGTACTTC,CASSLARSGQYF
TRBJ1-5,TRBV7-2,.,14,.,TGTGCCAGCAGCTTAGGACAGTTCAATCAGCCCCAGCATTTT,CASSLGQFNQPQHF
TRBJ2-3,TRBV4-2,.,17,.,TGTGCCAGCAGCCAAGATCCCACAGGAGGGGGCACAGATACGCAGTATTTT,CASSQDPTGGGTDTQYF
TRBJ2-5,TRBV6-5,.,13,TRBD2,TGTGCCAGCAGTTACGGCGGGGGGGAGACCCAGTACTTC,CASSYGGGETQYF
TRBJ1-6,TRBV7-2,.,15,.,TGTGCCAGCAGCTTAGGGACAGCCTACGGTTCACCCCTCCACTTT,CASSLGTAYGSPLHF
TRBJ2-7,TRBV10-3,.,14,TRBD1,TGTGCCATCAGTGAGGGACAGGCGATCTACGAGCAGTACTTC,CAISEGQAIYEQYF
TRBJ2-7,TRBV6-5,.,15,.,TGTGCCAGCAGTTACGGTCCAGGGGCGGACTACGAGCAGTACTTC,CASSYGPGADYEQYF
TRBJ2-7,TRBV5-4,.,15,TRBD2,TGTGCCAGCACAATAGCGGGGGGGTCCTCCTACGAGCAGTACTTC,CASTIAGGSSYEQYF
TRBJ1-3,TRBV7-2,.,17,.,TGTGCCAGCAGCTTAGCTGCAAGAGGGTTCCCTGGAAACACCATATATTTT,CASSLAARGFPGNTIYF
TRBJ2-6,TRBV4-1,.,16,.,TGCGCCAGCAACTGGGACTTTCTCTCTGGGGCCAACGTCCTGACTTTC,CASNWDFLSGANVLTF
TRBJ1-1,TRBV28,.,12,.,TGTGCCAGCAGCTGGGTTCGGGGTGAAGCTTTCTTT,CASSWVRGEAFF
TRBJ2-2,TRBV2,.,15,.,TGTGCCAGTAAAGTGGACACAACGAACACCGGGGAGCTGTTTTTT,CASKVDTTNTGELFF
TRBJ2-2,TRBV9,once,15,TRBD1,TGTGCCAGCAGCGTGACAGGGATGAACACCGGGGAGCTGTTTTTT,CASSVTGMNTGELFF
TRBJ1-5,TRBV10-3,.,13,TRBD1,TGTGCCATTGCCCAGGGGGCAAATCAGCCCCAGCATTTT,CAIAQGANQPQHF
TRBJ1-2,TRBV6-5,.,12,.,TGTGCCAGCAGCCAGGGGACGGGGAGCTACACCTTC,CASSQGTGSYTF
TRBJ2-3,TRBV3-1/TRBV3-2,.,20,TRBD2,TGTGCCAGCAGCCTAAGCCGAGGGCGGGGGGCTCAAAGTAGCACAGATACGCAGTATTTT,CASSLSRGRGAQSSTDTQYF
TRBJ1-2,TRBV3-1/TRBV3-2,.,14,TRBD1,TGTGCCAGCACCCGGACAGGGACTAACTATGGCTACACCTTC,CASTRTGTNYGYTF
TRBJ1-1,TRBV12-3/TRBV12-4,.,13,.,TGTGCCAGCATTACGTACGGGTACGCTGAAGCTTTCTTT,CASITYGYAEAFF
TRBJ2-3,TRBV2,.,15,TRBD1,TGTGCCAGTAACGGGGGACAGGAAAGCACAGATACGCAGTATTTT,CASNGGQESTDTQYF
TRBJ2-7,TRBV6-6,.,15,.,TGTGCCAGCAGTTACAAAACGGGGGTCACCTACGAGCAGTACTTC,CASSYKTGVTYEQYF
TRBJ2-5,TRBV5-1,.,14,TRBD1,TGCGCCAGCAGCTCCGGGACAGGGGTAGAGACCCAGTACTTC,CASSSGTGVETQYF
TRBJ1-1,TRBV2,.,12,.,TGTGCCAGCAACACCATGAACACTGAAGCTTTCTTT,CASNTMNTEAFF
TRBJ2-6,TRBV5-1,.,23,TRBD1,TGCGCCAGCAGCCCGAGACGATTGACAGGGCTAGATCCCTCCTACTCTGGGGCCAACGTCCTGACTTTC,CASSPRRLTGLDPSYSGANVLTF